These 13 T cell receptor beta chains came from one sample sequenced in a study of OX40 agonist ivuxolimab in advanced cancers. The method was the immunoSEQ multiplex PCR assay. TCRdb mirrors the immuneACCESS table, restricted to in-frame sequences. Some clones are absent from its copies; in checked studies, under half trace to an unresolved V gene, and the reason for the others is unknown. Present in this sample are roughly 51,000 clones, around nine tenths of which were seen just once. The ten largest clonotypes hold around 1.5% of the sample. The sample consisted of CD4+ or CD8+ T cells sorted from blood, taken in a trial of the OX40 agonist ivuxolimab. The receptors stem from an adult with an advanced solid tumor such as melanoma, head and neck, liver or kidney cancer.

The CDR3 here is CASRSLPGSSYNEQFF. CDR3 nucleotides: TGTGCCAGCAGGTCCCTCCCCGGGAGCTCCTACAATGAGCAGTTCTTC. The chain carries TRBV27 and TRBJ2-1; the D gene is possibly TRBD2 (6 bases). The CDR3 runs to 16 residues. Germline CDR1 is MNHEY and CDR2 is SMNVEV (reference sequence). V lost 6 bases and J lost 0, with 15 bases in between.

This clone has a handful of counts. CDR3 protein: CASSPGTGYGYTF. The DNA for the CDR3 is TGTGCCAGCAGCCCCGGGACAGGCTATGGCTACACCTTC. J is TRBJ1-2 and V is TRBV13, with 8 bases aligning to TRBD1. Trimming removed 5 bases from V and 4 bases from J; junction bases left unmatched: 3. Germline V gene data show CDR1 as PRHDT and CDR2 as FYEKMQ (reference sequence). This CDR3 is 13 amino acids long.

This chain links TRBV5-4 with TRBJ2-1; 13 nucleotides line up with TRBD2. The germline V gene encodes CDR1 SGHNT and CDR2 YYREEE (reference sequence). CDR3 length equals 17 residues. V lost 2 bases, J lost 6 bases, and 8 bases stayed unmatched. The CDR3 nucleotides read TGTGCCAGCAGCTTTTGGCGGACTAGCGGGAGCAGCAATGAGCAGTTCTTC. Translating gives CASSFWRTSGSSNEQFF. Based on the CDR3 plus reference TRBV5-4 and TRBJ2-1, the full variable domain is ETGVTQSPTHLIKTRGQQVTLRCSSQSGHNTVSWYQQALGQGPQFIFQYYREEENGRGNFPPRFSGLQFPNYSSELNVNALELDDSALYLCASSFWRTSGSSNEQFFGPGTRLTVL.

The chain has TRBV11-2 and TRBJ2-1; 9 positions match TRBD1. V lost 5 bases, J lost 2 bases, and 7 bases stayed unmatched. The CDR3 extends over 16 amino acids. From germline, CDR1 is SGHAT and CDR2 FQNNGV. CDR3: CASSDGDRAPYNEQFF. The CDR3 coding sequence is TGTGCCAGCAGCGATGGGGACAGGGCCCCCTACAATGAGCAGTTCTTC.

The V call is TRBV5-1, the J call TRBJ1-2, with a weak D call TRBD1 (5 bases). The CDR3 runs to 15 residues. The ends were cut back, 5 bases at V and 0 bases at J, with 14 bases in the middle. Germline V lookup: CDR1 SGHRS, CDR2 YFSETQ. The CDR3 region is CASSQAPGANYGYTF. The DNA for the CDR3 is TGCGCCAGCAGTCAGGCCCCGGGGGCTAACTATGGCTACACCTTC.

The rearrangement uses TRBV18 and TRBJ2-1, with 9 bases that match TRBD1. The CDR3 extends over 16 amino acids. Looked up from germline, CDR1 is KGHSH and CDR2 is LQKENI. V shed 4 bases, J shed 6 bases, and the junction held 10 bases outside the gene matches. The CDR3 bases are TGTGCCAGCTCACTTAATCCGGGACAGGGTCTCAATGAGCAGTTCTTC. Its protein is CASSLNPGQGLNEQFF.

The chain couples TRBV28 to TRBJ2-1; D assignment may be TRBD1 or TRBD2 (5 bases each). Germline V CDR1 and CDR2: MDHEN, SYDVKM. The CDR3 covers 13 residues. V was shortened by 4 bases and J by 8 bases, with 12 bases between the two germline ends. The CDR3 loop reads CASSSGPRDEQFF. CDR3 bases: TGTGCCAGCAGTTCGGGACCACGAGATGAGCAGTTCTTC.

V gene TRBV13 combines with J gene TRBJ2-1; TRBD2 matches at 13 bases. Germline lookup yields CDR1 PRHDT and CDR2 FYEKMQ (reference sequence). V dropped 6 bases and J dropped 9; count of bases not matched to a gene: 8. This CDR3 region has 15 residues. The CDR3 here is CASSLRGLAGSEQFF. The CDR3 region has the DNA TGTGCCAGCAGTCTTAGGGGACTAGCGGGGAGTGAGCAGTTCTTC.

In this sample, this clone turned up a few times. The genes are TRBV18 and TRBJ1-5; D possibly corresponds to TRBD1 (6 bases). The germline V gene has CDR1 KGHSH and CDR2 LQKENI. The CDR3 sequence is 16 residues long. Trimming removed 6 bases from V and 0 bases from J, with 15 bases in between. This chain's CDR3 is CASSRGQLNSNQPQHF. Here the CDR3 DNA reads TGTGCCAGCTCTCGCGGACAGCTCAATAGCAATCAGCCCCAGCATTTT.

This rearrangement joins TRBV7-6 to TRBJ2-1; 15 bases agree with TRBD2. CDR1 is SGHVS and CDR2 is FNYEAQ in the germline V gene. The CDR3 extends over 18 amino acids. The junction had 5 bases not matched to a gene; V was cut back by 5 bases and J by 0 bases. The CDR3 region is CASSRGLAGGLSYNEQFF. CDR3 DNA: TGTGCCAGCAGCCGTGGACTAGCGGGAGGGCTCTCCTACAATGAGCAGTTCTTC.

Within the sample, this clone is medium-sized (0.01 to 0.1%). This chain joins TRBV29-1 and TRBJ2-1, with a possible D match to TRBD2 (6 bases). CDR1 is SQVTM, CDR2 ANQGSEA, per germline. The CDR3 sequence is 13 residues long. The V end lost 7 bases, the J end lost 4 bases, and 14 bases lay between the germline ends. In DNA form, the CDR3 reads TGCAGCGCCTCCGGGACTCCATACAATGAGCAGTTCTTC. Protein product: CSASGTPYNEQFF.

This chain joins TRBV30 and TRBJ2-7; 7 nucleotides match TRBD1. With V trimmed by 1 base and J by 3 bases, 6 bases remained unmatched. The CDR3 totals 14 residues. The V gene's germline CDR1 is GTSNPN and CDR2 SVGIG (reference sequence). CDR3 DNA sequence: TGTGCCTGGAGTGGGGACAGTAGTGACTACGAGCAGTACTTC. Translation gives CAWSGDSSDYEQYF.

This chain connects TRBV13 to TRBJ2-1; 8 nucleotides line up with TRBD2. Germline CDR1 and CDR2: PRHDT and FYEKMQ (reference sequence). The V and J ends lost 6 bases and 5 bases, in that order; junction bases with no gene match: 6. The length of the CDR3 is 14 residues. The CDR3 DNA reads TGTGCCAGCAGGAGTGCGGGAGGTCACAATGAGCAGTTCTTC. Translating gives CASRSAGGHNEQFF.